The 10 T cell receptor beta chains below all came from one sample that was sequenced in a study of blood T cell repertoires in COVID-19. Assay: immunoSEQ multiplex PCR; the TCRdb copy retains only in-frame clones and omits some. The sample yields hundreds of thousands of clones, about four fifths seen once. Sequencing was performed on peripheral blood. The receptor source for this set is a woman between 70 and 85 years old with acute or convalescent COVID-19.

The CDR3 sequence: CASSGGQVGSSPLHF. The CDR3 bases are TGTGCCAGCAGCGGGGGACAGGTGGGATCTTCACCCCTCCACTTT. This sequence joins TRBV5-4 and TRBJ1-6, with 8 bases that match TRBD1. With V trimmed by 4 bases and J by 9 bases, 9 bases remained unmatched. The CDR3 has 15 residues. Germline CDR1 reads SGHNT; CDR2 reads YYREEE (reference sequence).

This chain joins TRBV10-3 and TRBJ1-6; 8 bases map to TRBD1. V gave up 6 bases and J gave up 10 bases; unmatched junction bases: 8. The CDR3 has 14 amino acids. In germline, CDR1 is ENHRY, CDR2 SYGVKD. CDR3 nucleotides: TGTGCCATCAGAGAGCAGGGGGCTGGATCACCCCTCCACTTT. Translation: CAIREQGAGSPLHF.

CDR3 nucleotide sequence: TGCAGCGTGGTACAAGATTACGAGCAGTACTTC. Translation: CSVVQDYEQYF. This chain connects TRBV29-1 to TRBJ2-7; D is unresolved. Trimming took off 6 bases at V and 4 bases at J, with 10 bases between the two ends. The length of the CDR3 is 11 residues. Per germline, CDR1 SQVTM and CDR2 ANQGSEA.

This chain joins TRBV2 and TRBJ1-2; no clear D. From germline, CDR1 is SNHLY and CDR2 FYNNEI. The CDR3 is made up of 14 amino acids. V was pared by 2 bases and J by 7 bases, with 14 bases between. The CDR3 DNA follows: TGTGCCAGCAGTGAAATTCAAGCCGAGGGTGGCTACACCTTC. Translating gives CASSEIQAEGGYTF.

The chain is built from TRBV7-2 and TRBJ1-1; the D is unclear. The V gene lost 4 bases and the J gene lost 7 bases, with 16 bases spanning the gap. The CDR3 has 14 residues. Germline V CDR1 and CDR2: SGHTA, FQGNSA. The CDR3 region is CASSSTTQEGEAFF. CDR3 bases: TGTGCCAGCAGCTCAACCACCCAGGAAGGTGAAGCTTTCTTT.

This clone has only one observation. The chain employs TRBV6-5 and TRBJ1-3; D is unresolved. V was pared by 4 bases and J by 7 bases, with 11 bases between. In germline, CDR1 is MNHEY, CDR2 SVGAGI. The CDR3 extends over 13 amino acids. CDR3 amino acids: CASSFGLGNTIYF. DNA of the CDR3: TGTGCCAGCAGTTTCGGACTCGGCAACACCATATATTTT.

This chain joins TRBV10-3 and TRBJ1-5, with TRBD1 matching 8 bases. Trimming removed 3 bases from V and 4 bases from J; junction bases left unmatched: 5. CDR1 is ENHRY, CDR2 SYGVKD, per germline. This CDR3 spans 15 amino acids. CDR3 DNA sequence: TGTGCCATCAGTGACTTGGACAGGGCTAATCAGCCCCAGCATTTT. As protein: CAISDLDRANQPQHF.

The V gene is TRBV7-9, the J gene TRBJ2-3, with D possibly TRBD2 on 5 matching bases. Germline CDR1 SEHNR, CDR2 FQNEAQ (reference sequence). The CDR3 covers 12 residues. With 6 bases removed from V and 3 bases from J, the gap between germline ends came to 7 bases. The CDR3 sequence: CASSRGTDTQYF. The CDR3 nucleotides read TGTGCCAGCAGTAGAGGGACAGATACGCAGTATTTT.

This chain joins TRBV5-4 and TRBJ2-1; 8 bases match TRBD2. The germline V gene encodes CDR1 SGHNT and CDR2 YYREEE (reference sequence). The length of the CDR3 is 15 residues. The J segment lost 3 bases and the V segment lost 4 bases, leaving 6 bases of the junction unmatched. This chain's CDR3 is CASSLGLVSYNEQFF. CDR3 DNA: TGTGCCAGCAGCCTGGGACTAGTAAGCTACAATGAGCAGTTCTTC.

The gene calls are TRBV6-2 or TRBV6-3 and TRBJ2-1; tentatively, D is TRBD1 (5 bases). This CDR3 is built from 12 residues. The V end was cut by 5 bases, the J end by 13 bases, with 15 bases between. Germline CDR1 reads MNHEY; CDR2 reads SVGEGT. The CDR3 nucleotides read TGTGCCAGCAGTACAGGTGGGGTTCGACAGTTCTTC. Translating it yields CASSTGGVRQFF.